Detailed here is one T cell receptor beta chain. Its specificity is not known. This entry belongs to a study of OX40 agonist ivuxolimab in advanced cancers. Study overall: Participants, approximately 81% male, averaged about 56 years of age, ranging from roughly 23 to 90. Study-level points and caveats: At 0.1 to 3.0 mg/kg and by week 6, CD4+ and CD8+ T cells in the blood had expanded clonally.

There are 17 residues in the CDR3. V was clipped by 1 base and J by 2 bases; unmatched bases: 8. Germline values: CDR1 SGHRS, CDR2 YFSETQ. Here immunoSEQ multiplex PCR was the method, and the copy in TCRdb shows in-frame clones only, minus some. This sample carries 91,000 or so clones, approximately 95% of them seen once, and the ten largest clones take less than 0.2%. The receptor comes from an adult with an advanced solid tumor such as melanoma, head and neck, liver or kidney cancer. The source was CD4+ or CD8+ T cells sorted from blood, collected in a trial of the OX40 agonist ivuxolimab. V is TRBV5-1 and J is TRBJ2-2, with TRBD1 matching over 7 bases. DNA for the CDR3: TGCGCCAGCAGCTTGACGTGGGGACAGTCAAACACCGGGGAGCTGTTTTTT. This sequence encodes CASSLTWGQSNTGELFF.